What follows describes a single T cell receptor (beta chain). CDR3 length equals 14 residues. Losses at the gene ends were 3 bases for V and 6 bases for J; bases not matched to a gene: 7. Germline V gene sequence: CDR1 DFQATT, CDR2 SNEGSKA (reference sequence). The entry originates in a study of blood T cell repertoires in COVID-19. Method: immunoSEQ multiplex PCR; TCRdb's copy keeps in-frame clones and lacks some. The table includes 270,000 or so clones, around nine tenths detected once. The source of this sequence is a man between 35 and 55 years old with acute or convalescent COVID-19. Sequencing was performed on peripheral blood. The V call is TRBV20-1, the J call TRBJ1-3; 8 positions agree with TRBD1. CDR3 residues: CSASLRTGTNTIYF. CDR3 DNA: TGCAGTGCTAGTCTGCGGACAGGGACAAACACCATATATTTT.